This T cell receptor (beta chain) was recorded in a study of T cell repertoires in cytomegalovirus infection. On the study more broadly: Signatures in public TCR beta sequences pointed to both CMV infection and matching HLA type.

J lost 6 bases, V lost 6 bases, and 4 bases had no gene match. Germline lookup yields CDR1 MDHEN and CDR2 SYDVKM. The CDR3 has 13 amino acids. This clonotype occurred a few times. Its antigen is undetermined. Each CDR3 protein is one row after TCRdb ran MiXCR on the reads. The repertoire consists of 150,000 to 200,000 distinct CDR3 sequences, with roughly 27% occurring once and the leading ten covering about 31%. Study-wide findings and caveats: There were HLA-C-restricted CMV-specific TCR beta clonotypes dominating the ex vivo response. Carriage of CMV together with the relevant HLA was identifiable through cumulative public TCR beta family frequency.

The sample consisted of PBMCs. The sequence was collected from a human donor in good health (CMV status not recorded). Some clones in this sample may be carry-over from other donors' samples. The chain joins TRBV28 to TRBJ1-1; 10 bases line up with TRBD1. The CDR3 loop is CASRGTGEPEAFF. Here the CDR3 DNA reads TGTGCCAGCAGAGGGACAGGGGAGCCTGAAGCTTTCTTT. The whole variable domain, remainder taken from reference TRBV28 and TRBJ1-1, is DVKVTQSSRYLVKRTGEKVFLECVQDMDHENMFWYRQDPGLGLRLIYFSYDVKMKEKGDIPEGYSVSREKKERFSLILESASTNQTSMYLCASRGTGEPEAFFGQGTRLTVV.